This T cell receptor (beta chain) was retrieved from a study of cytomegalovirus exposure and HLA in healthy donors (dated by TCRdb to 2016 to 2017). In terms of the full investigation: A later analysis indicated that the 90 to 150 validation repertoires were generated on the platform also employed for the 650 to 850 repertoires of the first cohort. The study was designed to test whether signatures of past pathogen exposure could be identified by cataloging public T cell receptors. In addition to the first cohort of 666 subjects, a separate validation cohort of 100 to 150 different subjects was used. To predict cytomegalovirus infection status, the study combined high-throughput TCR immunosequencing, statistical association of individual TCRs with disease status, and machine learning.

Details on this clone: Its antigen is currently not known. Per-base qualities were not stored, and no clone one base away is much larger.

The protocol used for the library was the immunoSEQ multiplex PCR assay. The paper's data handling went like this. A statistical classification framework was developed to diagnose cytomegalovirus status using the catalog of TCR beta chain sequences. This immuneACCESS table, as held by TCRdb, lists in-frame sequences with V and J called but not all clones. Of the missing ones, under half trace to an unresolved V gene in checked studies; the others have no known cause. V and J calls and clone size are given by that table; D and trimming were obtained from the DNA. The sample profile shows over 250,000 clones; approximately 83% of them were found once. The top ten clonotypes cover approximately 1% of the sample. Results and caveats for the whole study, not just this receptor: Across donors, most TCR sequences were observed very rarely, whereas some public TCRs were present in many individuals. Subsequent analysis determined that TCRs grouped into clusters in the first cohort also showed a tendency toward co-occurrence across the 130 or so validation repertoires, and approximately 93% of cluster scores exceeded 0. Cytomegalovirus status was reported to be diagnosed by the classifier with high specificity and sensitivity in both the original and validation cohorts. A few of the identified cytomegalovirus-associated TCR beta chains were confirmed in vitro to be specific for cytomegalovirus antigens. A later analysis had no HLA typing for the validation cohort, so co-occurrence there was scored across all 130 or so repertoires. The authors suggested that the approach could potentially be extended to other disease states and immunological phenotypes. The study gave a list of under 200 TCR beta chains associated with cytomegalovirus.

Separate from the approximately 690-subject first cohort, the validation cohort of 95 to 150 subjects was the group to which the donors belonged. Clipping removes 3 bases from V and 0 bases from J, with 1 as the unmatched junction base count. Including the terminal cysteine and phenylalanine, the CDR3 comprises 14 residues. The kept DNA is CDR3 alone, 42 bases in frame from the first base. The germline V gene encodes CDR1 LNHNV and CDR2 YYDKDF (reference sequence). The receptor chain draws on TRBV15 and TRBJ1-2; 7 bases in the middle match TRBD1. Sequenced material: PBMCs. The TCR originated in a young woman in good health and CMV-seronegative. The nucleotide sequence reads TGTGCCACCAGCAGGGGACAGACTAACTATGGCTACACCTTC. It encodes CATSRGQTNYGYTF.